This T cell receptor beta chain was observed in a study of cytomegalovirus exposure and HLA in healthy donors. It was with 60 Vbeta and 13 Jbeta primers that the PCR ran. Profiling relied on immunoSEQ multiplex PCR, and the TCRdb table lists in-frame clones only, not all of them. There are some 120,000 clones in the sample; 75% to 85% occur only once, and nearly 9.5% lies in the top ten. Germline CDR1 SGHTA, CDR2 FQGNSA. The CDR3 totals 16 residues. Trimming pared 6 bases from V and 0 bases from J, leaving 15 bases between. A few counts support this clone. This chain links TRBV7-2 with TRBJ1-5, with TRBD1 as a possible D gene (6 bases). The TCR was taken from a woman between 45 and 65 years old in good health and CMV-seropositive. Sequenced: PBMCs. CDR3 region: CASSPQGRGSNQPQHF. In nucleotides, the CDR3 is TGTGCCAGCAGTCCACAGGGAAGGGGTAGCAATCAGCCCCAGCATTTT.